This TCR beta chain was observed in a study of T cell responses to AZD1222 COVID-19 vaccine. Second-dose groups at about 4 or about 12 weeks were pooled. Remarks on this clone: Its antigen remains unidentified.

Produced via immunoSEQ multiplex PCR; TCRdb's table is partial and in-frame only. The table shows roughly 50,000 clones, with around 89% occurring only once. Germline-derived CDR1 and CDR2 are SQVTM and ANQGSEA. Trimming removed 4 bases at V and 4 bases at J, with 10 bases between. CDR3 length: 12 amino acids. Study-wide points: Among those given AZD1222, only five or six were seropositive at baseline. In a largely white British group with more females than males, clonal diversity was possibly underestimated. Two AZD1222 doses significantly raised spike-specific TCR breadth and depth over controls.

V usage is TRBV29-1 and J usage is TRBJ2-5, with D uncertain. The sequence was obtained from an adult who received the AZD1222 COVID-19 vaccine. Sequencing was performed on peripheral blood, taken 28 days after the second AZD1222 dose. This CDR3 reads CSVAASRETQYF. DNA for the CDR3: TGCAGCGTTGCAGCCAGTCGAGAGACCCAGTACTTC.